Below are 4 T cell receptor beta chains sequenced from a single sample in a study of cytomegalovirus exposure and HLA in healthy donors. Amplification used 60 Vbeta primers and 13 Jbeta primers. TCRdb's table, derived via immunoSEQ multiplex PCR, lists solely in-frame clones and lacks some. The sample comprises 150,000 to 180,000 clones, about 75% of which are singletons, and over 1.3% rests with the top ten. The sample consisted of PBMCs. These receptor sequences come from a man between 18 and 35 years old in good health and CMV-seronegative.

This clone was seen once. The chain uses TRBV2 and TRBJ1-6; D unresolved. CDR3 length equals 13 residues. Trimming pared 3 bases from V and 7 bases from J, leaving 7 bases between. Germline V gene data show CDR1 as SNHLY and CDR2 as FYNNEI. The CDR3 spells CASSDWENSPLHF. The CDR3 region has the DNA TGTGCCAGCAGTGATTGGGAGAATTCACCCCTCCACTTT. Filled out from reference TRBV2 and TRBJ1-6, the complete variable domain reads EPEVTQTPSHQVTQMGQEVILRCVPISNHLYFYWYRQILGQKVEFLVSFYNNEISEKSEIFDDQFSVERPDGSNFTLKIRSTKLEDSAMYFCASSDWENSPLHFGNGTRLTVT.

V is TRBV28 and J is TRBJ1-4; possible D gene TRBD1, 5 bases. This CDR3 is 14 amino acids long. CDR1 and CDR2 (germline): MDHEN, SYDVKM. Between the trimmed V and J ends, which lost 6 bases and 0 bases, there was a span of 8 bases. The CDR3 DNA follows: TGTGCCAGCAGGCCGACAGCAACTAATGAAAAACTGTTTTTT. Its translation is CASRPTATNEKLFF.

The chain recombines TRBV23-1 with TRBJ2-2, with D tentatively TRBD2 (6 bases). TRBV23-1 is an ORF; its function is uncertain. V was clipped by 0 bases and J by 4 bases, with 12 bases between them. This CDR3 is built from 16 residues. The CDR3 sequence: CASSQSQQGGTGELFF. CDR3 DNA: TGCGCCAGCAGTCAATCCCAGCAGGGAGGCACCGGGGAGCTGTTTTTT.

The gene calls are TRBV5-5 and TRBJ1-4; 10 positions match TRBD1. The junction had 7 bases not matched to a gene; V was cut back by 4 bases and J by 4 bases. CDR1 is SGHKS, CDR2 YYEKEE, per germline (reference sequence). The CDR3 is made up of 16 amino acids. The CDR3: CASSRGQGVVNEKLFF. The CDR3 DNA reads as TGTGCCAGCAGCCGAGGACAGGGGGTAGTTAATGAAAAACTGTTTTTT.